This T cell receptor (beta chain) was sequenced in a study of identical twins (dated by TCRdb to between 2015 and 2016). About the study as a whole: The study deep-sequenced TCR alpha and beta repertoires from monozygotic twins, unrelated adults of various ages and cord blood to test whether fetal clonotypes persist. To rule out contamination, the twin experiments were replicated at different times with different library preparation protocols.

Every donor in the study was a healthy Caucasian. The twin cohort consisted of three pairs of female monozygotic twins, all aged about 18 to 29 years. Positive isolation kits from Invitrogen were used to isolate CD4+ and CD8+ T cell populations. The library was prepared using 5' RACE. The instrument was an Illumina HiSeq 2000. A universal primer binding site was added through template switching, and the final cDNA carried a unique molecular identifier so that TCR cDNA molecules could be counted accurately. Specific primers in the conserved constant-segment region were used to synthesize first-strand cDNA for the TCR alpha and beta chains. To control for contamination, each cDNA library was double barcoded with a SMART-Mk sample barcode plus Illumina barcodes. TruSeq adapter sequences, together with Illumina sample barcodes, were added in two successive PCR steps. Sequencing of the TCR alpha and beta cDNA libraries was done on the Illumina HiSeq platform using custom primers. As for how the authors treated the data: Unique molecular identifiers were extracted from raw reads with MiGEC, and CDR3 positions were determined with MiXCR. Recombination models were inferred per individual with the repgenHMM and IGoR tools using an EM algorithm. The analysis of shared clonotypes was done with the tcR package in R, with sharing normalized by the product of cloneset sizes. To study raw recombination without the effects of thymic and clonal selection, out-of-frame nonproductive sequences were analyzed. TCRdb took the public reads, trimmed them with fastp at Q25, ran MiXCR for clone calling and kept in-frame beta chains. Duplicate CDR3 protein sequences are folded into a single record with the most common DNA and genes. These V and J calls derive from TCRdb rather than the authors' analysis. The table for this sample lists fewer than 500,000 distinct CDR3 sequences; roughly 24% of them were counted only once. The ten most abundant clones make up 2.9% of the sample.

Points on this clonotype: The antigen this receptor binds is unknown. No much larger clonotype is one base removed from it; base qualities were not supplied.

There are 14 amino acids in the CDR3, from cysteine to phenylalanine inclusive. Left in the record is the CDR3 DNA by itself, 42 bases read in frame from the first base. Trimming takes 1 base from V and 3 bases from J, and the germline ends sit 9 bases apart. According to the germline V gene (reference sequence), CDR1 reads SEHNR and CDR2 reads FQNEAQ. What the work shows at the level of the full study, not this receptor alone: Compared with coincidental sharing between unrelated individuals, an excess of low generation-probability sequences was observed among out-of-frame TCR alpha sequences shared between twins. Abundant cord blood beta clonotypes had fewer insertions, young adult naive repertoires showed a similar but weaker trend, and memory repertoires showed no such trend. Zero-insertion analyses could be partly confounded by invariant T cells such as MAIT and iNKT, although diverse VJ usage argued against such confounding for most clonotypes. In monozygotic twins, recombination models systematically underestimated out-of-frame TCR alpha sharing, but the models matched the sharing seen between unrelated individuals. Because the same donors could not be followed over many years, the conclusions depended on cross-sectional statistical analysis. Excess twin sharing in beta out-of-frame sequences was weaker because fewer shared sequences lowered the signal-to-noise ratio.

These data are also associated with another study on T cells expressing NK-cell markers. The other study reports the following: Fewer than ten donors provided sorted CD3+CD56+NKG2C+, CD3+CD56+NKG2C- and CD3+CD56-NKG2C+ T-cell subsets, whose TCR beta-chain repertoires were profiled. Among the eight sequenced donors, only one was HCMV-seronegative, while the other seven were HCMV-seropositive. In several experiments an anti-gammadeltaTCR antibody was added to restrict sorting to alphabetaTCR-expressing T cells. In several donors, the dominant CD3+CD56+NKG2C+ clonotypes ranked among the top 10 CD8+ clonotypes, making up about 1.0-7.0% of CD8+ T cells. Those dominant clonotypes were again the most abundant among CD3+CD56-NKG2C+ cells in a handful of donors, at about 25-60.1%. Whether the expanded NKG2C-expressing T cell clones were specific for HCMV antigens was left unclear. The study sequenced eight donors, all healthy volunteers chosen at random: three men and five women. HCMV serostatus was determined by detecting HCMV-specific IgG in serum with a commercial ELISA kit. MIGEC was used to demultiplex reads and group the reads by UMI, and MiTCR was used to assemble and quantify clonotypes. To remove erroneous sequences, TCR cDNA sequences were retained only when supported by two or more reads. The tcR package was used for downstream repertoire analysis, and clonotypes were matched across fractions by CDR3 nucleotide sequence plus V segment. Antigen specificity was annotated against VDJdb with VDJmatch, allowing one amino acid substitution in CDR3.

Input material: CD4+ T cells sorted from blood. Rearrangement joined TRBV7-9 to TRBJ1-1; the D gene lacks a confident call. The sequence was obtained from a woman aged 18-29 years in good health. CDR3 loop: CASSLVPKDTEAFF. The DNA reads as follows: TGTGCCAGCAGCTTAGTGCCGAAGGACACTGAAGCTTTCTTT.